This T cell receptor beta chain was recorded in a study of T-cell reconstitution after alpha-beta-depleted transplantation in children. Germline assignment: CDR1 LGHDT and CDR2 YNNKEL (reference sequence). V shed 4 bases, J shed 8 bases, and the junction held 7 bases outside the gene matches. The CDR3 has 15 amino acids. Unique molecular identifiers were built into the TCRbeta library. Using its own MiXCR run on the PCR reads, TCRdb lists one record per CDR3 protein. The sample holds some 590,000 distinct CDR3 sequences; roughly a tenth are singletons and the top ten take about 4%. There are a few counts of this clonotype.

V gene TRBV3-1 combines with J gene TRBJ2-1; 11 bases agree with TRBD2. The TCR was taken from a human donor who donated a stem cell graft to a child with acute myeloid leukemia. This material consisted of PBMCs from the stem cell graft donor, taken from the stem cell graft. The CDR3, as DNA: TGTGCCAGCAGCCCGGGACTAGCGGATTACCATGAGCAGTTCTTC. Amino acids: CASSPGLADYHEQFF.